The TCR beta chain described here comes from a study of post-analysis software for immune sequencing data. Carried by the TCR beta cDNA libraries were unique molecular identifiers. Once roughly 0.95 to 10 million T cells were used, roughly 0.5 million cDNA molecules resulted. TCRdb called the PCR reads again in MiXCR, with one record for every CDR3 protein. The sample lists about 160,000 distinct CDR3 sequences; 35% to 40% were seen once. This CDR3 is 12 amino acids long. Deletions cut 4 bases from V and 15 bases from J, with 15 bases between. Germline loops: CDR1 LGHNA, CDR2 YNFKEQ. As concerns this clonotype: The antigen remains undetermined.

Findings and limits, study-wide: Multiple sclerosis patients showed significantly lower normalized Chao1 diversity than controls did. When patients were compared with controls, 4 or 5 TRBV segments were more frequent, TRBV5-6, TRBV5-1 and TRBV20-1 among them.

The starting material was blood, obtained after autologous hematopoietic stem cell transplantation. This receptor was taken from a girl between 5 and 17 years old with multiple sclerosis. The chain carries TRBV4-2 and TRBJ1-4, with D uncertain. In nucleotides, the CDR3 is TGTGCCAGCAGCCCCTTCGGGCCGGCGGTGTTTTTT. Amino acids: CASSPFGPAVFF.